Following are 10 T cell receptor beta chains from one sample sequenced in a study of cytomegalovirus exposure and HLA in healthy donors. Researchers ran the PCR with 60 Vbeta and 13 Jbeta primers. Only in-frame clones appear in the TCRdb table, and some are missing; sequencing was by immunoSEQ multiplex PCR. Seen here are about 57,000 clones, more than 60% observed once, and the top ten hold approximately 3%. Sequencing was performed on PBMCs. These receptors all come from a woman younger than 45 in good health and CMV-seronegative.

This chain connects TRBV11-3 to TRBJ2-3; D ambiguous. This CDR3 has 14 residues. V was trimmed by 4 bases and J by 4 bases, leaving 12 bases between them. CDR1 is SGHNT, CDR2 YENEEA, per germline. The CDR3 loop is CASSSSMGADTQYF. The CDR3 DNA sequence: TGTGCCAGCAGCTCTTCGATGGGCGCAGATACGCAGTATTTT.

The J gene is TRBJ1-2, the V gene TRBV19; unclear D gene. The CDR3 consists of 13 residues. Germline CDR1 reads LNHDA; CDR2 reads SQIVND (reference sequence). The V end was cut by 6 bases, the J end by 8 bases, with 16 bases between. The CDR3: CASRPDEIQGYTF. Here the CDR3 DNA reads TGTGCCAGTAGACCCGACGAGATACAGGGCTACACCTTC.

This rearrangement joins TRBV2 to TRBJ1-5, with 10 nucleotides matching TRBD1. Germline V gene data show CDR1 as SNHLY and CDR2 as FYNNEI. The J segment lost 8 bases and the V segment lost 1 base, leaving 2 bases of the junction unmatched. The CDR3 contains 14 residues. CDR3 residues: CASSEGGQGKPQHF. The CDR3 DNA reads TGTGCCAGCAGTGAAGGGGGACAGGGGAAGCCCCAGCATTTT.

The chain couples TRBV19 to TRBJ1-1, with TRBD1 as a possible D gene (5 bases). Per the germline V gene, CDR1 is LNHDA and CDR2 is SQIVND (reference sequence). This CDR3 is 16 amino acids long. V dropped 7 bases and J dropped 3 bases, with 21 bases sitting between them. The CDR3 loop is CASIPPRGGLDTEAFF. The CDR3, as DNA: TGTGCCAGTATCCCACCGCGCGGGGGTCTCGACACTGAAGCTTTCTTT. The variable domain in full, completed from reference TRBV19 and TRBJ1-1, reads DGGITQSPKYLFRKEGQNVTLSCEQNLNHDAMYWYRQDPGQGLRLIYYSQIVNDFQKGDIAEGYSVSREKKESFPLTVTSAQKNPTAFYLCASIPPRGGLDTEAFFGQGTRLTVV.

This clone was detected once. This chain links TRBV11-2 with TRBJ2-3, with D hard to call. This CDR3 region has 14 residues. V was cut by 5 bases and J by 0 bases, with 9 bases left in between. From germline, CDR1 is SGHAT and CDR2 FQNNGV. The CDR3 loop reads CASSASSSTDTQYF. DNA of the CDR3: TGTGCCAGCAGCGCCAGTTCTAGCACAGATACGCAGTATTTT.

V gene TRBV27 combines with J gene TRBJ1-1; D is ambiguous. CDR1 is MNHEY and CDR2 is SMNVEV in the germline V gene (reference sequence). This CDR3 has 13 amino acids. Between the trimmed V and J ends, which lost 0 bases and 2 bases, there was a span of 4 bases. In DNA form, the CDR3 reads TGTGCCAGCAGTTTATCGCGAAACACTGAAGCTTTCTTT. Protein sequence: CASSLSRNTEAFF.

The chain has TRBV10-3 and TRBJ2-2, with TRBD1 as a possible D gene (5 bases). V was cut by 8 bases and J by 5 bases, with 9 bases left in between. In germline, CDR1 is ENHRY, CDR2 SYGVKD. The CDR3 is 12 residues long. CDR3: CAIGQGTGELFF. The CDR3 DNA follows: TGTGCCATCGGTCAGGGAACCGGGGAGCTGTTTTTT.

The rearrangement joins TRBV4-3 to TRBJ2-1, with 9 positions matching TRBD1. This CDR3 has 20 amino acids. The germline V gene has CDR1 LGHNA and CDR2 YSLEER. V trimming: 4 bases; J trimming: 5 bases; junction bases outside the gene matches: 21. CDR3 amino acids: CASSPRKGQGGLRGHNEQFF. CDR3 in DNA: TGCGCCAGCAGCCCCAGAAAGGGACAGGGTGGACTCCGAGGCCACAATGAGCAGTTCTTC.

The CDR3, as DNA: TGTGCCAGCAGGCCCGGAAGCGGCGAAGCTTTCTTT. It encodes CASRPGSGEAFF. The chain is built from TRBV27 and TRBJ1-1; D gene unclear. This CDR3 region has 12 residues. Trimming removed 6 bases at V and 8 bases at J, with 13 bases between. Germline V gene lookup returns CDR1 MNHEY and CDR2 SMNVEV (reference sequence).

V usage is TRBV7-9 and J usage is TRBJ1-1; D is unresolved. Germline V gene sequence: CDR1 SEHNR, CDR2 FQNEAQ (reference sequence). The CDR3 is made up of 13 amino acids. The V end lost 1 base, the J end lost 5 bases, and 8 bases lay between the germline ends. The CDR3 reads CASSLGTGTEAFF. CDR3 bases: TGTGCCAGCAGCTTAGGTACGGGGACTGAAGCTTTCTTT.